The clone carrying this T cell receptor (beta chain) was counted between two and nine times. RNA transcripts yielded amplified TCR beta CDR3 regions. RT-PCR in the first round (using the HTBI primer set) targeted the TCR CDR3. MiXCR, run by TCRdb on the multiplex PCR reads, gives a single entry per CDR3 protein. This table holds hundreds of thousands of distinct CDR3 sequences, 38% found once. This entry is derived from a study of T cells in Graves' hyperthyroidism and ophthalmopathy. This TCR was sampled from a man in his late teens or twenties with Graves' hyperthyroidism. Sequencing input: blood.

This CDR3 reads CASSPRDSYQETQYF. The DNA for the CDR3 is TGTGCCAGCTCACCTAGGGACAGCTACCAAGAGACCCAGTACTTC. The chain has TRBV9 and TRBJ2-5, with 7 bases matching TRBD1. CDR1 SGDLS and CDR2 YYNGEE come from the germline V gene. CDR3 size: 15 residues. V was pared by 7 bases and J by 0 bases, with 9 bases of the junction left unmatched.